This TCR beta chain is drawn from a study of neurological immune-mediated disorders. Germline V gives CDR1 ENHRY, CDR2 SYGVKD. The CDR3 spans 17 residues. Trimming took off 0 bases at V and 7 bases at J, with 19 bases between the two ends. This clonotype was seen repeatedly, ten times or more. MiXCR, run by TCRdb on the 5' RACE reads, gives a single entry per CDR3 protein. Here the sample spans approximately 30,000 distinct CDR3 sequences, 20% to 25% being singletons. The specimen sequenced was PBMCs. V and J are TRBV10-3 and TRBJ2-1; D remains ambiguous. The origin of this receptor is an older woman in good health. The CDR3 reads CAISESLGNRIGNEQFF. CDR3 in DNA: TGTGCCATCAGTGAGTCTTTGGGGAACCGAATTGGGAATGAGCAGTTCTTC.